Listed here is a single TCR beta chain. This entry comes from a study of blood T cell repertoires in COVID-19. Trimming took 5 bases from V and 4 from J, leaving 13 bases between them. The CDR3 sequence is 14 residues long. Germline assignment: CDR1 KGHDR and CDR2 SFDVKD. The table came from immunoSEQ multiplex PCR; TCRdb's copy has only in-frame clones and leaves some out. The sample lists 150,000 to 200,000 clones, around 85% occurring once. The TCR comes from a woman of 80 years or more with acute or convalescent COVID-19. The rearrangement uses TRBV24-1 and TRBJ1-1; D gene uncertain. The sample taken for sequencing was peripheral blood. CDR3 protein: CATSGAGLGTEAFF. In DNA, the CDR3 is TGTGCCACCAGTGGGGCAGGCCTGGGCACTGAAGCTTTCTTT.